This TCR beta chain was obtained from a study of OX40 agonist ivuxolimab in advanced cancers. Study outcomes and limitations: Dose levels from 0.1 to 3.0 mg/kg saw CD4+ and CD8+ blood T cells expand clonally by week 6. Among the lowest peripheral clonal expansion occurred in 0.1-3.0 mg/kg partial responders. The expanded peripheral T cells' antigen specificity was not determined.

About this clone: Its matching antigen is unknown.

TCRdb keeps only in-frame clones here, not all; method: immunoSEQ multiplex PCR. The data hold 45,000 to 55,000 clones, with roughly 85% observed a single time. Between the trimmed V and J ends, which lost 0 bases and 7 bases, there was a span of 16 bases. The CDR3 is 16 amino acids. Germline CDR1 SGHRS, CDR2 YFSETQ. This TCR came from an adult with an advanced solid tumor such as melanoma, head and neck, liver or kidney cancer. The chain is built from TRBV5-1 and TRBJ1-4; a possible D gene is TRBD1 (6 bases). Sequencing was performed on CD4+ or CD8+ T cells sorted from blood, taken in a trial of the OX40 agonist ivuxolimab. CDR3 sequence (DNA): TGCGCCAGCAGCTTGGAGTTGGGGGGCCAAGGTGAAAAACTGTTTTTT. Its translation is CASSLELGGQGEKLFF. The full variable domain, completed using reference TRBV5-1 and TRBJ1-4, is KAGVTQTPRYLIKTRGQQVTLSCSPISGHRSVSWYQQTPGQGLQFLFEYFSETQRNKGNFPGRFSGRQFSNSRSEMNVSTLELGDSALYLCASSLELGGQGEKLFFGSGTQLSVL.